A single sample gave rise to the 32 T cell receptor beta chains below, sequenced in a study of circulating tumor DNA in untreated peripheral T-cell lymphoma. Generated by immunoSEQ multiplex PCR, the TCRdb table keeps only in-frame clones and is missing some. The data show 6,000 to 7,500 clones, about 76% seen once. The sequencing sample was made of tumor tissue. The receptor set was obtained from a human donor with peripheral T-cell lymphoma.

This clone was found a few times. The chain joins TRBV6-8 to TRBJ2-5, with 15 bases aligning to TRBD2. Germline V gene sequence: CDR1 MNHGY, CDR2 SAAAGT. The CDR3 contains 18 residues. The V gene end was trimmed by 6 bases and the J gene end by 5 bases; junction bases not matched to a gene: 13. The CDR3 is CASSVGTSGRLIWETQYF. The CDR3 DNA follows: TGTGCCAGCAGCGTCGGGACTAGCGGGAGGCTAATTTGGGAGACCCAGTACTTC.

V and J are TRBV28 and TRBJ1-1; a weak D match, TRBD1 (6 bases). The CDR3 contains 14 residues. Germline V gene sequence: CDR1 MDHEN, CDR2 SYDVKM. V gave up 3 bases and J gave up 1 base, with 9 bases separating them. This CDR3 reads CASSFTGWNTEAFF. CDR3 bases: TGTGCCAGCAGTTTTACAGGGTGGAACACTGAAGCTTTCTTT.

The gene calls are TRBV6-8 and TRBJ2-5, with 9 bases fitting TRBD2. Germline CDR1 and CDR2: MNHGY and SAAAGT. Trimming cost V 6 bases and J 3 bases; bases outside gene matches: 2. This CDR3 region has 13 residues. This CDR3 reads CASRGLAKETQYF. CDR3 DNA sequence: TGTGCCAGCAGGGGACTAGCCAAAGAGACCCAGTACTTC.

The DNA for the CDR3 is TGTGCCAGTAGTTCAGATGTGGGTGGGGCCAACGTCCTGACTTTC. Residues: CASSSDVGGANVLTF. The chain couples TRBV19 to TRBJ2-6, with D unclear. V gave up 5 bases and J gave up 3 bases, with 11 bases separating them. The CDR3 loop spans 15 amino acids. Looked up from germline, CDR1 is LNHDA and CDR2 is SQIVND (reference sequence).

The chain is built from TRBV7-1 and TRBJ2-3; TRBD2 matches 8 bases. TRBV7-1 is treated as an ORF (open reading frame) with a function not yet certain. Losses at the gene ends were 5 bases for V and 4 bases for J; bases not matched to a gene: 11. The CDR3 length is 16 residues. The CDR3 loop is CASSVAPGGIPDTQYF. CDR3 sequence (DNA): TGTGCCAGCAGCGTAGCCCCGGGAGGGATCCCAGATACGCAGTATTTT.

In this sample, this clone turned up once. This sequence joins TRBV28 and TRBJ2-7, with 13 nucleotides matching TRBD2. The CDR3 sequence is 14 residues long. V gave up 9 bases and J gave up 4 bases; unmatched junction bases: 6. Germline V gene sequence: CDR1 MDHEN, CDR2 SYDVKM. The CDR3, as DNA: TGTGCCAGTACCGGACTAGCGGGAGTTTACGAGCAGTACTTC. Protein product: CASTGLAGVYEQYF.

This clone occurred once. V usage is TRBV6-8 and J usage is TRBJ2-1; possible D gene TRBD1, 5 bases. CDR1 is MNHGY, CDR2 SAAAGT, per germline. The CDR3 has 14 residues. Trimming removed 6 bases at V and 5 bases at J, with 14 bases between. CDR3: CASSALTADNEQFF. The CDR3, as DNA: TGTGCCAGCAGCGCACTGACAGCTGACAATGAGCAGTTCTTC.

The chain has TRBV28 and TRBJ1-3; the D gene is possibly TRBD1 (5 bases). Trimming pared 5 bases from V and 3 bases from J, leaving 14 bases between. This CDR3 has 15 amino acids. CDR1 and CDR2 (germline): MDHEN, SYDVKM. CDR3 in amino acids: CASSPQGRIGNTIYF. CDR3 DNA: TGTGCCAGCAGTCCTCAGGGAAGGATTGGAAACACCATATATTTT.

This clone is categorized as medium-sized. This chain uses TRBV6-8 with TRBJ2-1; D gene unclear. Per the germline V gene, CDR1 is MNHGY and CDR2 is SAAAGT. The CDR3 is 14 residues long. Trimming stripped 0 bases from V and 4 bases from J, with 7 bases between. The CDR3 spells CASSYSKGYNEQFF. The CDR3 region has the DNA TGTGCCAGCAGTTACTCGAAGGGATACAATGAGCAGTTCTTC.

This sequence joins TRBV28 and TRBJ1-2; D remains ambiguous. The V gene's germline CDR1 is MDHEN and CDR2 SYDVKM. Trimming stripped 2 bases from V and 8 bases from J, with 12 bases between. The CDR3 loop spans 13 amino acids. The CDR3 DNA reads as TGTGCCAGCAGTTTACAAACCCCGGGGGGCTACACCTTC. Its protein is CASSLQTPGGYTF.

This chain connects TRBV18 to TRBJ1-2, with D possibly being TRBD1 (5 bases). Trimming took 3 bases from V and 4 from J, leaving 12 bases between them. This CDR3 contains 14 residues. The V gene's germline CDR1 is KGHSH and CDR2 LQKENI. The CDR3 loop reads CASSPAQGLYGYTF. CDR3 nucleotides: TGTGCCAGCTCACCGGCGCAGGGCCTCTATGGCTACACCTTC. Filled out from reference TRBV18 and TRBJ1-2, the complete variable domain reads NAGVMQNPRHLVRRRGQEARLRCSPMKGHSHVYWYRQLPEEGLKFMVYLQKENIIDESGMPKERFSAEFPKEGPSILRIQQVVRGDSAAYFCASSPAQGLYGYTFGSGTRLTVV.

Relative to its sample, this clone is medium-sized (0.01 to 0.1%). V is TRBV29-1 and J is TRBJ2-2; 7 bases line up with TRBD2. This CDR3 region has 15 residues. CDR1 is SQVTM, CDR2 ANQGSEA, per germline. V dropped 5 bases and J dropped 2; count of bases not matched to a gene: 8. As DNA, the CDR3 is TGCAGCGTTATTCCGCGGGAGCCAAACACCGGGGAGCTGTTTTTT. Amino acids: CSVIPREPNTGELFF.

The rearrangement joins TRBV30 to TRBJ1-5, with D unresolved. Between the trimmed V and J ends, which lost 3 bases and 2 bases, there was a span of 8 bases. CDR3 size: 13 residues. The V gene's germline CDR1 is GTSNPN and CDR2 SVGIG (reference sequence). CDR3: CAWSVGRNQPQHF. The DNA for the CDR3 is TGTGCCTGGAGCGTAGGACGCAATCAGCCCCAGCATTTT.

The DNA for the CDR3 is TGTGCCAGCTCCGAGACACCGGGACAGGGGGCGCCCGGCTACACCTTC. This translates into CASSETPGQGAPGYTF. The chain uses TRBV28 and TRBJ1-2, with 12 bases matching TRBD1. The CDR3 covers 16 residues. J was trimmed by 8 bases and V by 8 bases; bases with no gene match: 15. Germline CDR1 reads MDHEN; CDR2 reads SYDVKM.

The V and J genes are TRBV29-1 and TRBJ2-7; TRBD1 is a possible D gene (6 bases). V was shortened by 6 bases and J by 4 bases, with 13 bases between the two germline ends. Germline CDR1 and CDR2: SQVTM and ANQGSEA. The CDR3 totals 12 residues. This CDR3 is CSVTQQGYEQYF. The CDR3 DNA reads TGCAGCGTGACCCAACAGGGATACGAGCAGTACTTC.

The gene calls are TRBV7-2 and TRBJ2-5, with D perhaps TRBD2 (5 bases). V was shortened by 2 bases and J by 4 bases, with 8 bases between the two germline ends. Looked up from germline, CDR1 is SGHTA and CDR2 is FQGNSA. The CDR3 length is 13 residues. This CDR3 reads CASSLWAGETQYF. CDR3 coding DNA: TGTGCCAGCAGCTTATGGGCGGGAGAGACCCAGTACTTC.

The chain has TRBV6-8 and TRBJ2-1; D is unclear. Germline assignment: CDR1 MNHGY and CDR2 SAAAGT. The CDR3 length is 13 residues. The germline V and J ends were trimmed by 3 bases and 8 bases, with 11 bases remaining between them. CDR3 sequence: CASSYGYEDEQFF. DNA of the CDR3: TGTGCCAGCAGTTATGGTTATGAAGATGAGCAGTTCTTC.

The rearrangement joins TRBV7-6 to TRBJ2-6; weak D call: TRBD1 (6 bases). V dropped 3 bases and J dropped 0 bases, with 15 bases sitting between them. Germline V lookup: CDR1 SGHVS, CDR2 FNYEAQ. This CDR3 contains 18 residues. The CDR3 spells CASSLATGRPSGANVLTF. The CDR3 DNA is TGTGCCAGCAGCTTGGCTACAGGGCGCCCCTCTGGGGCCAACGTCCTGACTTTC.

The CDR3 protein is CASSEPGQETQYF. CDR3 DNA: TGCGCCAGCAGTGAGCCAGGCCAAGAGACCCAGTACTTC. This chain joins TRBV10-2 and TRBJ2-5, with no clear D. V was trimmed by 2 bases and J by 1 base, leaving 5 bases between them. CDR1 and CDR2 (germline): WSHSY, SAAADI. This CDR3 is built from 13 residues.

The CDR3 coding sequence is TGTGCTAGTGGTTTGGGCAGGGGTGAAGCTTTCTTT. This gives the protein CASGLGRGEAFF. The chain is built from TRBV12-5 and TRBJ1-1; D is possibly TRBD1 (6 bases). The germline V and J ends were trimmed by 1 base and 7 bases, with 7 bases remaining between them. The CDR3 sequence is 12 residues long. The V gene's germline CDR1 is LGHNT and CDR2 FRNRAP.

The chain links TRBV28 to TRBJ2-1; D may be TRBD2 (6 bases). The germline gives CDR1 MDHEN, CDR2 SYDVKM. Trimming cost V 3 bases and J 4 bases, with 13 bases left between them. The CDR3 extends over 15 amino acids. CDR3 nucleotides: TGTGCCAGCAGTTTCGTGCTAGCGCCTTACAATGAGCAGTTCTTC. This gives the protein CASSFVLAPYNEQFF.

The CDR3 DNA sequence: TGTGCCATCAGTGGTGGGGAGGGCACCGGGGAGCTGTTTTTT. Translated, it gives CAISGGEGTGELFF. V usage is TRBV10-3 and J usage is TRBJ2-2, with 7 bases lining up with TRBD2. From germline, CDR1 is ENHRY and CDR2 SYGVKD. There are 14 residues in the CDR3. Unmatched junction bases numbered 3, after V lost 4 bases and J lost 4 bases.

The rearrangement uses TRBV18 and TRBJ1-1; the D is unclear. The CDR3 extends over 12 amino acids. Germline lookup yields CDR1 KGHSH and CDR2 LQKENI. Between the trimmed V and J ends, which lost 6 bases and 1 base, there was a span of 6 bases. The CDR3 nucleotides read TGTGCCAGCTCGCGAGCGAACACTGAAGCTTTCTTT. It is translated as CASSRANTEAFF.

The gene calls are TRBV7-5 and TRBJ1-4; the table assigns TRBD1, which was not confirmed against the DNA. TRBV7-5 is listed as a pseudogene. The CDR3 is 15 residues long. The CDR3 protein is CASSSTTGVNEKLFF. The CDR3 nucleotides are TGTGCCAGCAGCTCCACGACAGGAGTTAATGAAAAACTGTTTTTT.

This clone was seen only a few times. The rearrangement links TRBV6-8 to TRBJ2-3, with TRBD1 matching over 9 bases. Losses at the gene ends were 2 bases for V and 5 bases for J; bases not matched to a gene: 8. Germline V gene sequence: CDR1 MNHGY, CDR2 SAAAGT. The CDR3 covers 16 residues. DNA for the CDR3: TGTGCCAGCAGTTACCGGGACAGGGCGGGTCGAGATACGCAGTATTTT. Protein: CASSYRDRAGRDTQYF.

The chain combines TRBV30 with TRBJ2-1, with D tentatively TRBD2 (5 bases). Germline V gene data show CDR1 as GTSNPN and CDR2 as SVGIG (reference sequence). V was shortened by 7 bases and J by 6 bases, with 13 bases between the two germline ends. The CDR3 totals 12 residues. The CDR3 region is CASSGLLNEQFF. The CDR3 DNA follows: TGTGCCTCTTCCGGACTTCTCAATGAGCAGTTCTTC.

This chain links TRBV28 with TRBJ1-3, with 7 bases that match TRBD1. After removal of 8 bases from V and 3 bases from J, the junction contained 7 bases not matched to a gene. The V gene's germline CDR1 is MDHEN and CDR2 SYDVKM. CDR3 length: 14 amino acids. The DNA of the CDR3 is TGTGCCAGCTGGGGGACAGAACTTGGAAACACCATATATTTT. Translating it yields CASWGTELGNTIYF. Complete variable domain (other parts from reference TRBV28 and TRBJ1-3): DVKVTQSSRYLVKRTGEKVFLECVQDMDHENMFWYRQDPGLGLRLIYFSYDVKMKEKGDIPEGYSVSREKKERFSLILESASTNQTSMYLCASWGTELGNTIYFGEGSWLTVV.

V and J are TRBV19 and TRBJ2-1; D could derive from TRBD1 or TRBD2 (6 bases each). V was clipped by 5 bases and J by 5 bases, with 16 bases between them. Germline-derived CDR1 and CDR2 are LNHDA and SQIVND (reference sequence). The CDR3 contains 15 residues. In nucleotides, the CDR3 is TGTGCCAGTAGTGGGGACTCAGGGGTCCACAATGAGCAGTTCTTC. Residues: CASSGDSGVHNEQFF.

This rearrangement joins TRBV6-8 to TRBJ2-7; D perhaps matches TRBD2 (6 bases). V dropped 10 bases and J dropped 0 bases, with 25 bases sitting between them. This CDR3 is built from 17 residues. The germline V gene has CDR1 MNHGY and CDR2 SAAAGT. CDR3: CAISSNLGTENSYEQYF. The CDR3 DNA follows: TGTGCCATCAGCTCAAATCTGGGGACTGAGAACTCCTACGAGCAGTACTTC.

The chain employs TRBV2 and TRBJ1-3; D possibly corresponds to TRBD1 (5 bases). Between the trimmed V and J ends, which lost 8 bases and 4 bases, there was a span of 18 bases. CDR1 and CDR2 (germline): SNHLY, FYNNEI. The CDR3 extends over 15 amino acids. The DNA of the CDR3 is TGTGCCAGCCAACTGGTGTCCGGGGCGGGAAACACCATATATTTT. Protein: CASQLVSGAGNTIYF.

This clone was seen once. The V call is TRBV15, the J call TRBJ2-3; 9 bases agree with TRBD2. V gave up 3 bases and J gave up 0 bases; unmatched junction bases: 7. Looked up from germline, CDR1 is LNHNV and CDR2 is YYDKDF (reference sequence). There are 17 residues in the CDR3. CDR3 amino acids: CATSRVLAGSSTDTQYF. As DNA, the CDR3 is TGTGCCACCAGCAGGGTACTAGCGGGCTCTAGCACAGATACGCAGTATTTT.

This clone has just a few counts. The V call is TRBV4-1, the J call TRBJ2-5; D is unresolved. Germline-derived CDR1 and CDR2 are MGHRA and YSYEKL. Trimming took off 3 bases at V and 5 bases at J, with 10 bases between the two ends. The CDR3 is made up of 13 amino acids. CDR3 DNA: TGCGCCAGCAGCCAGAGTGGCCCGGAGACCCAGTACTTC. Its translation: CASSQSGPETQYF.